What follows are 21 T cell receptor beta chains derived from one specimen sequenced in a study of blood T cell repertoires in COVID-19. Produced via immunoSEQ multiplex PCR; TCRdb's table is partial and in-frame only. Seen here are roughly 280,000 clones, around 87% observed once, and the top ten hold about 4%. Specimen: peripheral blood. The receptors originated from a man aged 18 to 29 with active or convalescent COVID-19.

This chain uses TRBV7-6 with TRBJ2-7; D is possibly TRBD2 (6 bases). Germline V gene sequence: CDR1 SGHVS, CDR2 FNYEAQ. The V and J ends lost 4 bases and 5 bases respectively, with 12 bases between them. The CDR3 sequence is 13 residues long. CDR3 nucleotides: TGTGCCAGCAGCTCCCGAACTAGCCACGAGCAGTACTTC. Protein sequence: CASSSRTSHEQYF.

The chain uses TRBV11-2 and TRBJ1-2, with 7 bases fitting TRBD1. Unmatched junction bases numbered 8, after V lost 0 bases and J lost 4 bases. CDR1 is SGHAT and CDR2 is FQNNGV in the germline V gene. The length of the CDR3 is 16 residues. The CDR3 reads CASSLDPRTGIYGYTF. The CDR3 nucleotides are TGTGCCAGCAGCTTAGACCCCAGGACAGGAATCTATGGCTACACCTTC.

The chain combines TRBV6-5 with TRBJ2-7, with 7 positions matching TRBD2. The CDR3 has 15 amino acids. V shed 7 bases and J 5 bases; nucleotides not matched to a gene: 14. Per germline, CDR1 MNHEY and CDR2 SVGAGI. The CDR3 protein is CASMNFVGGQDEQYF. The CDR3 DNA is TGTGCCAGCATGAATTTTGTGGGAGGGCAAGACGAGCAGTACTTC.

This clone is a singleton in its sample. J is TRBJ1-1 and V is TRBV9; TRBD1 matches 9 bases. This CDR3 contains 18 residues. CDR1 is SGDLS, CDR2 YYNGEE, per germline. J was trimmed by 1 base and V by 0 bases; bases with no gene match: 10. The CDR3 nucleotides read TGTGCCAGCAGCGTAGACCCTAGTCGGGACAGGGAGAACACTGAAGCTTTCTTT. Protein product: CASSVDPSRDRENTEAFF.

V and J are TRBV30 and TRBJ1-1, with D hard to call. Germline CDR1 and CDR2: GTSNPN and SVGIG (reference sequence). The CDR3 has 13 amino acids. V was shortened by 3 bases and J by 1 base, with 9 bases between the two germline ends. The CDR3 DNA reads TGTGCCTGGAGGGACTGGGAGAACACTGAAGCTTTCTTT. The encoded protein is CAWRDWENTEAFF.

The rearrangement uses TRBV28 and TRBJ1-6; 9 nucleotides align to TRBD1. Germline-derived CDR1 and CDR2 are MDHEN and SYDVKM. This CDR3 is 16 amino acids long. The trim removed 4 bases at V and 7 bases at J, leaving 8 bases unmatched. CDR3 coding DNA: TGTGCCAGCAGTTGGGACAGGGATCGTGGAAATTCACCCCTCCACTTT. This gives the protein CASSWDRDRGNSPLHF.

The sample holds one count of this clone. The chain carries TRBV27 and TRBJ2-7; 10 bases fit TRBD2. Germline CDR1 MNHEY, CDR2 SMNVEV (reference sequence). The V and J ends lost 0 bases and 5 bases, in that order; junction bases with no gene match: 1. The CDR3 consists of 14 residues. In DNA form, the CDR3 reads TGTGCCAGCAGTTTATCTAGCGGGGGGAACGAGCAGTACTTC. Its protein is CASSLSSGGNEQYF.

V and J are TRBV7-9 and TRBJ1-5; 7 nucleotides agree with TRBD1. The CDR3 runs 14 residues. Germline V gene lookup returns CDR1 SEHNR and CDR2 FQNEAQ (reference sequence). J gave up 7 bases and V 1 base, and 4 bases lay outside the gene matches. CDR3 sequence: CASSLDRGRQPQHF. DNA of the CDR3: TGTGCCAGCAGCTTAGACAGGGGTCGGCAGCCCCAGCATTTT.

V usage is TRBV6-5 and J usage is TRBJ2-1, with 7 bases aligning to TRBD1. Germline assignment: CDR1 MNHEY and CDR2 SVGAGI. The V gene end was trimmed by 7 bases and the J gene end by 7 bases; junction bases not matched to a gene: 10. The CDR3 covers 14 residues. The CDR3: CASKKQGLGNEQFF. Written as DNA, the CDR3 is TGTGCCAGCAAAAAACAGGGGCTGGGGAATGAGCAGTTCTTC.

This clone was seen just once. V and J are TRBV5-4 and TRBJ1-1; weak D call: TRBD1 (6 bases). CDR3 length: 15 residues. Looked up from germline, CDR1 is SGHNT and CDR2 is YYREEE (reference sequence). V was shortened by 2 bases and J by 0 bases, with 11 bases between the two germline ends. This CDR3 reads CASSFWQGLNTEAFF. As DNA, the CDR3 is TGTGCCAGCAGCTTTTGGCAGGGGCTGAACACTGAAGCTTTCTTT.

This clone has just a few counts. The chain joins TRBV7-2 to TRBJ2-1; possibly TRBD2 for D (7 bases). The CDR3 loop spans 16 amino acids. Between the trimmed V and J ends, which lost 4 bases and 10 bases, there was a span of 23 bases. The germline gives CDR1 SGHTA, CDR2 FQGNSA. The CDR3 coding sequence is TGTGCCAGCAGCTCCGGCCAGGGGCGGGGGCCCCCAGAGCAGTTCTTC. Translating it yields CASSSGQGRGPPEQFF.

The chain couples TRBV12-3 or TRBV12-4 to TRBJ2-7; no definite D call. The CDR3 contains 13 residues. Trimming left V 2 bases short and J 0 bases short, with 5 bases between. The CDR3 sequence: CASSLQLSYEQYF. CDR3 DNA: TGTGCCAGCAGTTTACAACTCTCCTACGAGCAGTACTTC.

This clone was detected only once. The chain carries TRBV20-1 and TRBJ1-2; possible D gene TRBD1, 6 bases. CDR1 DFQATT and CDR2 SNEGSKA come from the germline V gene (reference sequence). The CDR3 runs 14 residues. Trimming removed 3 bases from V and 7 bases from J, with 18 bases in between. CDR3 amino acids: CSASFYREDFGYTF. CDR3 in DNA: TGCAGTGCTAGTTTTTACAGGGAAGACTTTGGCTACACCTTC.

The chain is built from TRBV12-3 or TRBV12-4 and TRBJ1-2; D not resolved. This CDR3 has 11 residues. The germline V and J ends were trimmed by 3 bases and 5 bases, with 4 bases remaining between them. The CDR3: CASSFRYGYTF. CDR3 bases: TGTGCCAGCAGTTTTCGGTATGGCTACACCTTC.

V gene TRBV6-5 combines with J gene TRBJ2-7; a weak D match, TRBD2 (5 bases). V was cut by 7 bases and J by 3 bases, with 16 bases left in between. The CDR3 runs 14 residues. CDR1 and CDR2 (germline): MNHEY, SVGAGI. Here the CDR3 reads CASKPGNAIYEQYF. CDR3 in DNA: TGTGCCAGCAAACCGGGGAACGCTATCTACGAGCAGTACTTC.

V and J are TRBV4-1 and TRBJ1-5; no firm D call. The V gene's germline CDR1 is MGHRA and CDR2 YSYEKL. The CDR3 contains 17 residues. Deletions cut 0 bases from V and 3 bases from J, with 15 bases between. The CDR3 DNA reads as TGCGCCAGCAGCCAAGAACGAGGCAGCGGATACAATCAGCCCCAGCATTTT. Protein sequence: CASSQERGSGYNQPQHF.

This chain links TRBV5-1 with TRBJ1-3; D remains ambiguous. This CDR3 is built from 14 residues. Per the germline V gene, CDR1 is SGHRS and CDR2 is YFSETQ. V shed 0 bases and J shed 9 bases, with 13 bases lying between them. The CDR3 DNA follows: TGCGCCAGCAGCTTGGAAGCGGTGGGAGGCACCATATATTTT. Amino acid sequence: CASSLEAVGGTIYF. The variable domain in full, with the rest retrieved from reference TRBV5-1 and TRBJ1-3, is KAGVTQTPRYLIKTRGQQVTLSCSPISGHRSVSWYQQTPGQGLQFLFEYFSETQRNKGNFPGRFSGRQFSNSRSEMNVSTLELGDSALYLCASSLEAVGGTIYFGEGSWLTVV.

The chain recombines TRBV19 with TRBJ2-4; D is unclear. Germline CDR1 is LNHDA and CDR2 is SQIVND (reference sequence). The V gene lost 7 bases and the J gene lost 1 base, with 8 bases spanning the gap. CDR3 length equals 13 residues. The CDR3 is CASNSLAKNIQYF. The CDR3 DNA reads as TGTGCCAGTAATAGCTTGGCCAAAAACATTCAGTACTTC.

This clone showed up just a few times. The J gene is TRBJ1-3, the V gene TRBV6-5; possible D gene TRBD1, 5 bases. This CDR3 has 14 amino acids. Germline V gives CDR1 MNHEY, CDR2 SVGAGI. V was cut by 0 bases and J by 8 bases, with 11 bases left in between. Written as DNA, the CDR3 is TGTGCCAGCAGTTACTCCGGGACGGGGGACACCATATATTTT. It translates to CASSYSGTGDTIYF.

This rearrangement joins TRBV5-1 to TRBJ1-1, with 7 bases fitting TRBD1. Germline trimming cut 2 bases from V and 1 base from J; bases unmatched to any gene: 2. The CDR3 spans 14 residues. Germline V CDR1 and CDR2: SGHRS, YFSETQ. CDR3 nucleotide sequence: TGCGCCAGCAGCTTTGGGACAGCGAACACTGAAGCTTTCTTT. It is translated as CASSFGTANTEAFF. Variable domain in full (rest from reference TRBV5-1 and TRBJ1-1): KAGVTQTPRYLIKTRGQQVTLSCSPISGHRSVSWYQQTPGQGLQFLFEYFSETQRNKGNFPGRFSGRQFSNSRSEMNVSTLELGDSALYLCASSFGTANTEAFFGQGTRLTVV.

V is TRBV6-5 and J is TRBJ1-3; D remains ambiguous. Germline V gene data show CDR1 as MNHEY and CDR2 as SVGAGI. The V gene lost 7 bases and the J gene lost 8 bases, with 18 bases spanning the gap. This CDR3 is built from 14 residues. As DNA, the CDR3 is TGTGCCAGCACCCCTCGAGATCCCGAAGACACCATATATTTT. This encodes CASTPRDPEDTIYF.